The 20 T cell receptor beta chains listed next were all sequenced from one sample in a study of human versus mouse CDR3 diversity and MHC coevolution. Clones were sequenced by immunoSEQ multiplex PCR, and TCRdb holds only the in-frame ones, with some missing. This sample carries about 77,000 clones, 92% of them seen once, and the ten largest clones take about 0.14%. The sequenced sample consisted of naive CD4+ T cells from blood. Documented subset: CD45RO-negative CD62L-positive naive CD4 T cells. All receptors come from a person aged 30 to 69 in good health.

This chain joins TRBV5-1 and TRBJ1-2; possibly TRBD1 for D (5 bases). Per the germline V gene, CDR1 is SGHRS and CDR2 is YFSETQ. CDR3 length: 14 residues. Between the trimmed V and J ends, which lost 1 base and 5 bases, there was a span of 12 bases. CDR3 amino acids: CASSLSRGMYGYTF. The CDR3 nucleotides are TGCGCCAGCAGCTTGAGTCGGGGGATGTATGGCTACACCTTC. Combining the CDR3 with reference TRBV5-1 and TRBJ1-2 gives the whole variable domain KAGVTQTPRYLIKTRGQQVTLSCSPISGHRSVSWYQQTPGQGLQFLFEYFSETQRNKGNFPGRFSGRQFSNSRSEMNVSTLELGDSALYLCASSLSRGMYGYTFGSGTRLTVV.

The V and J genes are TRBV5-4 and TRBJ1-1, with 9 bases identical to TRBD1. This CDR3 comprises 15 residues. Germline V lookup: CDR1 SGHNT, CDR2 YYREEE (reference sequence). V was pared by 3 bases and J by 5 bases, with 8 bases of the junction left unmatched. Here the CDR3 reads CASSSPTGGTTEAFF. The DNA for the CDR3 is TGTGCCAGCAGCTCTCCGACAGGGGGTACGACTGAAGCTTTCTTT.

V gene TRBV19 combines with J gene TRBJ2-1, with D perhaps TRBD2 (5 bases). Germline lookup yields CDR1 LNHDA and CDR2 SQIVND (reference sequence). V lost 1 base and J 5 bases, leaving 18 bases between the germline ends. The CDR3 is 17 residues long. DNA for the CDR3: TGTGCCAGTAGTATAGCTCCCCAGGTAGCGAAGGACAATGAGCAGTTCTTC. Translation gives CASSIAPQVAKDNEQFF.

The V call is TRBV2, the J call TRBJ1-2; TRBD1 might be the D (5 bases). The V gene's germline CDR1 is SNHLY and CDR2 FYNNEI. The CDR3 spans 14 residues. V lost 0 bases and J 8 bases, leaving 13 bases between the germline ends. CDR3 coding DNA: TGTGCCAGCAGTGAAGCTGGGTACCAGGGCGGCTACACCTTC. Translation gives CASSEAGYQGGYTF.

This rearrangement joins TRBV19 to TRBJ2-1, with D perhaps TRBD2 (6 bases). CDR1 LNHDA and CDR2 SQIVND come from the germline V gene (reference sequence). Trimming stripped 7 bases from V and 4 bases from J, with 20 bases between. The CDR3 is 16 residues long. DNA for the CDR3: TGTGCCAGTACCCAGGGACTCACTTCCCCTTACAATGAGCAGTTCTTC. This encodes CASTQGLTSPYNEQFF. The full variable domain, completed using reference TRBV19 and TRBJ2-1, is DGGITQSPKYLFRKEGQNVTLSCEQNLNHDAMYWYRQDPGQGLRLIYYSQIVNDFQKGDIAEGYSVSREKKESFPLTVTSAQKNPTAFYLCASTQGLTSPYNEQFFGPGTRLTVL.

The chain joins TRBV28 to TRBJ2-7; the match to TRBD1 covers 7 bases. Germline-derived CDR1 and CDR2 are MDHEN and SYDVKM. V dropped 2 bases and J dropped 6; count of bases not matched to a gene: 10. The CDR3 consists of 15 residues. This CDR3 is CASSLVEGARGEQYF. CDR3 in DNA: TGTGCCAGCAGTTTAGTCGAGGGGGCTAGGGGCGAGCAGTACTTC.

This clone was counted a few times. This sequence joins TRBV28 and TRBJ1-5; the D gene is possibly TRBD1 (5 bases). The length of the CDR3 is 16 residues. Germline V CDR1 and CDR2: MDHEN, SYDVKM. Trimming shortened V by 7 bases and J by 14 bases, and 30 bases separated the two germline ends. The CDR3 protein is CASIPTRGSGTITKHF. The DNA for the CDR3 is TGTGCCAGCATTCCCACCCGGGGGTCGGGAACAATCACTAAGCATTTT.

The chain couples TRBV12-5 to TRBJ2-1, with D perhaps TRBD1 (5 bases). V was trimmed by 6 bases and J by 6 bases, leaving 21 bases between them. This CDR3 has 16 residues. Germline CDR1 is LGHNT and CDR2 is FRNRAP. In DNA, the CDR3 is TGTGCTAGTGGGCCCACAGGCCGGGCCCTGGGCAATGAGCAGTTCTTC. As protein: CASGPTGRALGNEQFF.

V gene TRBV25-1 combines with J gene TRBJ2-7; D is unresolved. CDR1 is MGHDK, CDR2 SYGVNS, per germline. The CDR3 is 11 residues long. Trimming removed 4 bases from V and 4 bases from J, with 5 bases in between. CDR3 DNA: TGTGCCAGCAGTGCCCGGTACGAGCAGTACTTC. This gives the protein CASSARYEQYF.

The chain links TRBV7-2 to TRBJ1-3, with unresolved D. V was trimmed by 5 bases and J by 10 bases, leaving 9 bases between them. The germline gives CDR1 SGHTA, CDR2 FQGNSA. The CDR3 covers 11 residues. DNA for the CDR3: TGTGCCAGCAGCCTTTCGACAACCATATATTTT. Protein sequence: CASSLSTTIYF.

The chain recombines TRBV30 with TRBJ2-7, with a weak D call TRBD2 (5 bases). In germline, CDR1 is GTSNPN, CDR2 SVGIG (reference sequence). Deletions cut 4 bases from V and 9 bases from J, with 16 bases between. CDR3 length equals 12 residues. The CDR3 sequence is CAWTRLNGVQYF. In DNA form, the CDR3 reads TGTGCCTGGACCCGACTAAACGGCGTGCAGTACTTC.

J is TRBJ2-7 and V is TRBV11-2; TRBD2 agrees at 11 bases. Per germline, CDR1 SGHAT and CDR2 FQNNGV. The trim removed 6 bases at V and 0 bases at J, leaving 4 bases unmatched. The CDR3 contains 15 residues. The CDR3 spells CASRSTSGSSYEQYF. As DNA, the CDR3 is TGTGCCAGCAGATCTACTAGCGGGAGCTCCTACGAGCAGTACTTC.

This clone was picked up one time. The J gene is TRBJ1-2, the V gene TRBV6-1; TRBD1 matches 8 bases. The junction had 8 bases not matched to a gene; V was cut back by 4 bases and J by 4 bases. Germline V gene lookup returns CDR1 MNHNS and CDR2 SASEGT. The CDR3 is 15 amino acids. The CDR3 sequence is CASSVLTGEGYGYTF. The CDR3 nucleotides are TGTGCCAGCAGTGTCCTGACAGGGGAGGGCTATGGCTACACCTTC.

This chain joins TRBV18 and TRBJ1-1; D unclear. Germline CDR1 KGHSH, CDR2 LQKENI. The CDR3 extends over 15 amino acids. Deletions cut 0 bases from V and 1 base from J, with 9 bases between. CDR3 DNA sequence: TGTGCCAGCTCACCACCGGCGGGGAGGAACACTGAAGCTTTCTTT. As protein: CASSPPAGRNTEAFF.

The chain couples TRBV7-2 to TRBJ1-6; tentatively, D is TRBD1 (5 bases). The CDR3 is made up of 18 amino acids. V shed 4 bases and J shed 4 bases, with 20 bases lying between them. CDR1 and CDR2 from the germline V gene are SGHTA and FQGNSA. CDR3: CASSSQRGGAPYNSPLHF. The CDR3 coding sequence is TGTGCCAGCAGCTCCCAGCGCGGAGGGGCTCCATATAATTCACCCCTCCACTTT.

This clone was seen a few times. The genes are TRBV14 and TRBJ1-1; 9 bases match TRBD1. V was pared by 4 bases and J by 5 bases, with 8 bases of the junction left unmatched. Germline V gene lookup returns CDR1 SGHDN and CDR2 FVKESK. This CDR3 spans 15 amino acids. For the CDR3, the DNA is TGTGCCAGCAGCCCTTGGGGACAGGGATTGACTGAAGCTTTCTTT. Protein product: CASSPWGQGLTEAFF.

The chain carries TRBV19 and TRBJ2-5; TRBD2 matches 12 bases. The CDR3 is made up of 15 amino acids. Trimming cost V 4 bases and J 1 base; bases outside gene matches: 1. Germline V lookup: CDR1 LNHDA, CDR2 SQIVND (reference sequence). In DNA form, the CDR3 reads TGTGCCAGTAGTACGACTAGCGGGAGCCAAGAGACCCAGTACTTC. It codes for CASSTTSGSQETQYF.

This chain joins TRBV18 and TRBJ2-7; a possible D gene is TRBD1 (5 bases). V was cut by 6 bases and J by 2 bases, with 14 bases left in between. This CDR3 has 14 residues. Per the germline V gene, CDR1 is KGHSH and CDR2 is LQKENI. The chain's CDR3 is CASSEQGSTYEQYF. The CDR3, as DNA: TGTGCCAGCTCGGAGCAGGGATCGACCTACGAGCAGTACTTC.

The chain is built from TRBV19 and TRBJ2-2, with D possibly TRBD1 on 5 matching bases. V shed 1 base and J shed 4 bases, with 13 bases lying between them. Germline CDR1 LNHDA, CDR2 SQIVND (reference sequence). The CDR3 extends over 16 amino acids. The CDR3 nucleotides are TGTGCCAGTAGTATAGGCGCCAGGGTGGCCACCGGGGAGCTGTTTTTT. This translates into CASSIGARVATGELFF.

The rearrangement joins TRBV27 to TRBJ2-1; 9 nucleotides agree with TRBD1. Trimming took 5 bases from V and 15 from J; bases not matched to a gene: 14. The germline V gene has CDR1 MNHEY and CDR2 SMNVEV (reference sequence). This CDR3 comprises 14 residues. The CDR3 here is CASSPSGQGTVRFF. DNA for the CDR3: TGTGCCAGCAGTCCCTCCGGACAGGGGACAGTTCGGTTCTTC.